This paragraph covers one TCR beta chain sequence. Trimming took off 4 bases at V and 3 bases at J, with 11 bases between the two ends. Germline CDR1 SGHNT, CDR2 YYREEE (reference sequence). The CDR3 has 13 residues. The data belong to a study of control samples from healthy donors and cancer patients. The table came from immunoSEQ multiplex PCR; TCRdb's copy has only in-frame clones and leaves some out. Found here are 99,000 or so clones, roughly 86% of them singletons; the top ten hold 1.5% to 2.5%. V and J are TRBV5-4 and TRBJ2-7; D is possibly TRBD2 (6 bases). Sequences were obtained from blood. The source of this sequence is a man in his 60s in good health. CDR3 DNA: TGTGCCAGCAGCCCCATGACTAGCTACGAGCAGTACTTC. Residues: CASSPMTSYEQYF. Drawing the rest from reference TRBV5-4 and TRBJ2-7, the complete variable domain is ETGVTQSPTHLIKTRGQQVTLRCSSQSGHNTVSWYQQALGQGPQFIFQYYREEENGRGNFPPRFSGLQFPNYSSELNVNALELDDSALYLCASSPMTSYEQYFGPGTRLTVT.